This entry lists 13 T cell receptor beta chains sequenced from one sample in a study of shared clonotypes between healthy human individuals. This table comes from immunoSEQ multiplex PCR, and its TCRdb copy is limited to in-frame clones, with some not included. The sample lists roughly 1.4 million clones, roughly 98.5% occurring once. The source material was naive CD4+ T cells sorted from blood. Described subset: CD45RA+ positively selected. These receptor sequences come from a young man in good health.

This clone was seen once. The chain has TRBV11-2 and TRBJ2-2; D might be TRBD1 (5 bases). The CDR3 contains 13 residues. Germline CDR1 SGHAT, CDR2 FQNNGV. With 5 bases removed from V and 6 bases from J, the gap between germline ends came to 10 bases. DNA of the CDR3: TGTGCCAGCAGCGCACCAGGGTCCGGGGAGCTGTTTTTT. Translated: CASSAPGSGELFF.

The chain has TRBV5-1 and TRBJ2-5; D gene unclear. V lost 0 bases to trimming and J lost 5 bases, with 8 bases between them. The CDR3 is made up of 13 amino acids. CDR1 is SGHRS, CDR2 YFSETQ, per germline. The CDR3 DNA reads TGCGCCAGCAGCTTGGGAGAGTTGGAGACCCAGTACTTC. It yields the protein CASSLGELETQYF.

The V and J genes are TRBV5-6 and TRBJ2-3, with TRBD1 matching over 9 bases. The germline gives CDR1 SGHDT, CDR2 YYEEEE. This CDR3 has 12 residues. The V and J ends lost 3 bases and 8 bases, in that order; junction bases with no gene match: 1. The CDR3 DNA follows: TGTGCCAGCAGCTGGGGACAGGGTACGCAGTATTTT. It codes for CASSWGQGTQYF.

The chain employs TRBV27 and TRBJ2-7; 9 bases fit TRBD1. The V segment lost 7 bases and the J segment 0 bases; nucleotides outside the gene matches: 10. CDR3 length equals 16 residues. Germline V gene sequence: CDR1 MNHEY, CDR2 SMNVEV (reference sequence). The CDR3 loop reads CASKLMGTGSSYEQYF. CDR3 coding DNA: TGTGCCAGCAAACTAATGGGGACAGGGAGCTCCTACGAGCAGTACTTC.

This clone was seen just once. CDR3 nucleotide sequence: TGTGCCAGCGGTGGGATATTGAGCACTGAAGCTTTCTTT. Protein: CASGGILSTEAFF. The chain recombines TRBV9 with TRBJ1-1; D not resolved. The germline V and J ends were trimmed by 7 bases and 4 bases, with 14 bases remaining between them. Germline CDR1 is SGDLS and CDR2 is YYNGEE. The CDR3 runs 13 residues.

The chain recombines TRBV10-1 with TRBJ2-7; 7 bases are a match to TRBD1. There are 14 residues in the CDR3. Unmatched junction bases numbered 2, after V lost 3 bases and J lost 0 bases. Germline V lookup: CDR1 WNHNN, CDR2 SYGVQD (reference sequence). The DNA of the CDR3 is TGCGCCAGCAGTGAAGGGACAGCCTCCTACGAGCAGTACTTC. Protein: CASSEGTASYEQYF.

The V and J genes are TRBV5-1 and TRBJ2-1; TRBD2 agrees at 10 bases. Germline V CDR1 and CDR2: SGHRS, YFSETQ. V dropped 1 base and J dropped 4; count of bases not matched to a gene: 2. The CDR3 has 15 residues. CDR3 loop: CASSLLAGEYNEQFF. As DNA, the CDR3 is TGCGCCAGCAGCTTGCTAGCGGGAGAGTACAATGAGCAGTTCTTC.

The genes are TRBV28 and TRBJ2-1; 10 bases are a match to TRBD2. The CDR3 contains 14 residues. V lost 7 bases to trimming and J lost 7 bases; unmatched junction nucleotides: 7. In germline, CDR1 is MDHEN, CDR2 SYDVKM. The CDR3 DNA is TGTGCCAGCAACCCTAGCGGGAGAATGAATGAGCAGTTCTTC. Translation gives CASNPSGRMNEQFF.

The chain carries TRBV11-2 and TRBJ2-1; the match to TRBD2 covers 10 bases. After removal of 2 bases from V and 0 bases from J, the junction contained 7 bases not matched to a gene. Germline CDR1 reads SGHAT; CDR2 reads FQNNGV. This CDR3 contains 18 residues. The CDR3 here is CASSLNLAGAGSYNEQFF. CDR3 in DNA: TGTGCCAGCAGCTTAAACCTAGCGGGAGCTGGCTCCTACAATGAGCAGTTCTTC.

The rearrangement joins TRBV28 to TRBJ2-3; TRBD2 agrees at 15 bases. CDR3 length: 18 amino acids. Germline CDR1 is MDHEN and CDR2 is SYDVKM. Germline trimming cut 5 bases from V and 4 bases from J; bases unmatched to any gene: 10. The CDR3 nucleotides read TGTGCCAGCAGTGATAGGACTAGCGGGAGGGCCAGGGCAGATACGCAGTATTTT. This gives the protein CASSDRTSGRARADTQYF.

This clone is a singleton in its sample. The gene calls are TRBV11-2 and TRBJ1-2; D gene uncertain. Between the trimmed V and J ends, which lost 5 bases and 3 bases, there was a span of 10 bases. The germline CDR1 and CDR2 sequences are SGHAT and FQNNGV. The CDR3 covers 13 residues. As DNA, the CDR3 is TGTGCCAGCAGCCAGATCCCCGACTATGGCTACACCTTC. Protein sequence: CASSQIPDYGYTF.

V and J are TRBV5-1 and TRBJ1-2; D is unresolved. CDR1 SGHRS and CDR2 YFSETQ come from the germline V gene. V was clipped by 0 bases and J by 6 bases, with 18 bases between them. This CDR3 has 16 amino acids. CDR3 protein: CASSLDLGEGGNGYTF. The CDR3 nucleotides are TGCGCCAGCAGCTTGGATCTGGGAGAGGGAGGGAATGGCTACACCTTC.

The chain has TRBV27 and TRBJ1-1, with 10 bases identical to TRBD1. The CDR3 runs 13 residues. V trimming: 5 bases; J trimming: 11 bases; junction bases outside the gene matches: 8. Germline values: CDR1 MNHEY, CDR2 SMNVEV (reference sequence). The CDR3 here is CASSPRTGGVAFF. The DNA for the CDR3 is TGTGCCAGCAGTCCCCGGACAGGGGGAGTCGCTTTCTTT.